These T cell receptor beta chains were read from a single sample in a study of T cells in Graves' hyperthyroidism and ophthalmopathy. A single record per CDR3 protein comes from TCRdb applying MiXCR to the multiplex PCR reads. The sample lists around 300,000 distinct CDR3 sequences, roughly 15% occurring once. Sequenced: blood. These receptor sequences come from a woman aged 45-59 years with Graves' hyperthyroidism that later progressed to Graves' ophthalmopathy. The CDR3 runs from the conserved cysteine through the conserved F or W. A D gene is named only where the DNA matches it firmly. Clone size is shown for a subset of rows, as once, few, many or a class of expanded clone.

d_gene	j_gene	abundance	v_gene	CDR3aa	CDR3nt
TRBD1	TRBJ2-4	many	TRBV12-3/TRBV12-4	CASRANRQGAAKNIQYF	TGTGCCAGCAGGGCTAACAGACAGGGGGCGGCCAAAAACATTCAGTACTTC
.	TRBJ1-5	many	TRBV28	CASSLVPANQPQHF	TGTGCCAGCAGTTTAGTCCCTGCGAATCAGCCCCAGCATTTT
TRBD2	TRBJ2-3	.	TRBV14	CASSYQREGLDTQYF	TGTGCCAGCAGCTACCAGCGGGAGGGCCTAGATACGCAGTATTTT
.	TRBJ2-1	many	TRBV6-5	CASSYSHSLAILGNEQFF	TGTGCCAGCAGTTACTCCCATAGTCTAGCGATTTTGGGCAATGAGCAGTTCTTC
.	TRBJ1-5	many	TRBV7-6	CASPPFNQHQPQHF	TGTGCCAGCCCACCCTTCAATCAGCATCAGCCCCAGCATTTT
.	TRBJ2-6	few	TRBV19	CASSIVGLSSGANVLTF	TGTGCCAGTAGTATAGTGGGGCTCTCCTCTGGGGCCAACGTCCTGACTTTC
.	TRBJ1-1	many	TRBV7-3	CASSLTAREKGTEAFF	TGTGCCAGCAGCTTGACCGCCAGGGAAAAGGGCACTGAAGCTTTCTTT
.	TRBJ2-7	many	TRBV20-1	CSARGGQYEQYF	TGCAGTGCTAGAGGGGGCCAATACGAGCAGTACTTC
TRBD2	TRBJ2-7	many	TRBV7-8	CASSLDLAGGRVEQYF	TGTGCCAGCAGCTTAGATCTAGCGGGAGGAAGGGTCGAGCAGTACTTC
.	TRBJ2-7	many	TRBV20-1	CSASHGGVTYEQYF	TGCAGTGCTTCCCACGGGGGAGTTACCTACGAGCAGTACTTC
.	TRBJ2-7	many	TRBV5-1	CASSEGSPTEQYF	TGCGCCAGCAGCGAGGGGTCACCGACCGAGCAGTACTTC